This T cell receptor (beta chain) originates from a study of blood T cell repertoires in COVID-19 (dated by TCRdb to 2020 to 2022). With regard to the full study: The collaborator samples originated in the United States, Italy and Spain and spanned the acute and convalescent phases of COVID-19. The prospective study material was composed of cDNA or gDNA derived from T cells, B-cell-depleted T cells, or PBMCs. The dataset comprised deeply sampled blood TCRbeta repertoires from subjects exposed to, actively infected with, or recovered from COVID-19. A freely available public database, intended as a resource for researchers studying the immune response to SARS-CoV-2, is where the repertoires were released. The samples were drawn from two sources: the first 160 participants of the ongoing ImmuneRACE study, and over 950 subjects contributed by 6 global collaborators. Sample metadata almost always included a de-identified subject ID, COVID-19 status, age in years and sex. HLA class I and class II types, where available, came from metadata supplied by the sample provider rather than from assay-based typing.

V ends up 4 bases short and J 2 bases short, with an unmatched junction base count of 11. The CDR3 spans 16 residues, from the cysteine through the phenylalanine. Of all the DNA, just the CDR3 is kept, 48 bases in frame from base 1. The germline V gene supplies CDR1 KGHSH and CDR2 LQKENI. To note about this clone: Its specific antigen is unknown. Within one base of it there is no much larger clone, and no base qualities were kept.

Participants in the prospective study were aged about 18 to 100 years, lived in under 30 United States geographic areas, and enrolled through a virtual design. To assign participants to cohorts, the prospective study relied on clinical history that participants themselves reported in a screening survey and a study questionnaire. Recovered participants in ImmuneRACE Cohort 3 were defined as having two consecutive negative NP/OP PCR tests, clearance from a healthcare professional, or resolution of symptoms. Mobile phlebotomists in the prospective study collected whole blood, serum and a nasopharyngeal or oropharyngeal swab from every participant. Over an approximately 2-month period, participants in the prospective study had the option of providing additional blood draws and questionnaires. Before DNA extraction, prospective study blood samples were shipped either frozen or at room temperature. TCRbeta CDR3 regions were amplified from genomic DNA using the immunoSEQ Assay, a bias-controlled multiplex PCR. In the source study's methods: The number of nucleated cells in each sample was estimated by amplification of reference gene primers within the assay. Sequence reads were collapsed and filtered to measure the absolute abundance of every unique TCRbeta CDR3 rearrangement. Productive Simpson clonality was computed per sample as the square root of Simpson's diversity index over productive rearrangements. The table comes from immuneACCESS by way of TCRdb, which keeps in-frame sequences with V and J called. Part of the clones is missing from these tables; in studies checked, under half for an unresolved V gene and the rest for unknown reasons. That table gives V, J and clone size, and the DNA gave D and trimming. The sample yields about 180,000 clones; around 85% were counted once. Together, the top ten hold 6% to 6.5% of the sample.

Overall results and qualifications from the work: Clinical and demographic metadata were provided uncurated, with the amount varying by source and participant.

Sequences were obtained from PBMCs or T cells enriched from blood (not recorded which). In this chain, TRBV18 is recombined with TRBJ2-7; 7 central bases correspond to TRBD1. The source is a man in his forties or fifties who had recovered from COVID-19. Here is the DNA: TGTGCCAGCTCACTACAACAGGGGCGTATAACCTACGAGCAGTACTTC. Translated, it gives CASSLQQGRITYEQYF.